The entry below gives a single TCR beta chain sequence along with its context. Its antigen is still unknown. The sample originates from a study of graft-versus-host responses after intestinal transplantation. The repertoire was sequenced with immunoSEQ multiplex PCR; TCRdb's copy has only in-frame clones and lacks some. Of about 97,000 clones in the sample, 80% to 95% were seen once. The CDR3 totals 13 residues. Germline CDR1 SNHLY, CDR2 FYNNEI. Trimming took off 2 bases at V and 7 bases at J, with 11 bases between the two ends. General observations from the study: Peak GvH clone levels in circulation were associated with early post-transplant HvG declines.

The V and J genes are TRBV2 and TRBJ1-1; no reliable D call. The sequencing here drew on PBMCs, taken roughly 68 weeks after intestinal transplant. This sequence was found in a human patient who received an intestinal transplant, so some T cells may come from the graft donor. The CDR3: CASSEQEGDEAFF. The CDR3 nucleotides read TGTGCCAGCAGTGAACAAGAGGGAGATGAAGCTTTCTTT.